The 16 T cell receptor beta chains below come from one sample, sequenced in a study of cytomegalovirus exposure and HLA in healthy donors. The primer mix had 60 Vbeta and 13 Jbeta primers. Produced via immunoSEQ multiplex PCR; TCRdb's table is partial and in-frame only. The repertoire has around 180,000 clones, 81% of them found once; the top ten carry about 1.8%. Sequencing used PBMCs. These receptors were collected from a man between 18 and 35 years old in good health and CMV-seronegative.

This clone was seen a handful of times. The rearrangement links TRBV7-2 to TRBJ1-1; D perhaps matches TRBD1 (6 bases). Germline CDR1 is SGHTA and CDR2 is FQGNSA. V gave up 1 base and J gave up 4 bases, with 7 bases separating them. CDR3 length: 13 residues. The DNA for the CDR3 is TGTGCCAGCAGCTTAGGAGGGGGCACTGAAGCTTTCTTT. It yields the protein CASSLGGGTEAFF.

This chain joins TRBV10-2 and TRBJ2-7; 10 positions match TRBD2. Germline lookup yields CDR1 WSHSY and CDR2 SAAADI. The V and J ends lost 0 bases and 2 bases, in that order; junction bases with no gene match: 7. This CDR3 has 17 residues. CDR3 protein: CASSESLAGEATYEQYF. The DNA of the CDR3 is TGCGCCAGCAGTGAGTCGCTAGCGGGAGAGGCCACCTACGAGCAGTACTTC.

The V call is TRBV25-1, the J call TRBJ2-6; possible D gene TRBD2, 5 bases. Germline V gene sequence: CDR1 MGHDK, CDR2 SYGVNS. Trimming removed 1 base at V and 2 bases at J, with 9 bases between. The CDR3 runs 16 residues. DNA of the CDR3: TGTGCCAGCAGTGAATTTTCGGGGACTGGGGCCAACGTCCTGACTTTC. Its protein is CASSEFSGTGANVLTF.

The chain couples TRBV6-5 to TRBJ1-4; D perhaps matches TRBD1 (6 bases). Germline values: CDR1 MNHEY, CDR2 SVGAGI. Trimming pared 6 bases from V and 5 bases from J, leaving 13 bases between. This CDR3 spans 14 amino acids. The CDR3 region is CASSRRGANEKLFF. The CDR3 DNA is TGTGCCAGCAGCCGACGGGGGGCCAATGAAAAACTGTTTTTT.

The chain links TRBV6-6 to TRBJ2-2; D is possibly TRBD2 (5 bases). There are 16 residues in the CDR3. Trimming removed 0 bases at V and 6 bases at J, with 14 bases between. CDR1 is MNHNY, CDR2 SVGAGI, per germline (reference sequence). The CDR3 DNA reads as TGTGCCAGCAGTTACTCCGCCCAACTAGTGGCCGGGGAGCTGTTTTTT. This sequence encodes CASSYSAQLVAGELFF.

The chain employs TRBV5-1 and TRBJ1-4, with D possibly being TRBD1 (6 bases). The CDR3 loop spans 15 amino acids. V was clipped by 3 bases and J by 3 bases, with 12 bases between them. Germline lookup yields CDR1 SGHRS and CDR2 YFSETQ. The CDR3 spells CASSWEGVANEKLFF. The DNA of the CDR3 is TGCGCCAGCAGCTGGGAGGGGGTTGCTAATGAAAAACTGTTTTTT.

The chain uses TRBV7-9 and TRBJ2-5; 8 bases line up with TRBD1. The CDR3 contains 14 residues. V was pared by 6 bases and J by 2 bases, with 5 bases of the junction left unmatched. Germline CDR1 is SEHNR and CDR2 is FQNEAQ (reference sequence). The CDR3 loop reads CASSSDRVQETQYF. DNA for the CDR3: TGTGCCAGCAGTTCGGACAGGGTTCAAGAGACCCAGTACTTC.

The CDR3 DNA reads as TGTGCCAGCAGACTCCGGGACAGCAAATACAATGAGCAGTTCTTC. It translates to CASRLRDSKYNEQFF. V usage is TRBV2 and J usage is TRBJ2-1, with 7 bases identical to TRBD1. Germline V CDR1 and CDR2: SNHLY, FYNNEI. V lost 6 bases and J lost 4; bases outside the gene matches: 9. This CDR3 region has 15 residues.

The chain uses TRBV5-1 and TRBJ2-7; 7 bases are a match to TRBD2. The CDR3 has 16 residues. Per the germline V gene, CDR1 is SGHRS and CDR2 is YFSETQ. The V segment lost 2 bases and the J segment 7 bases; nucleotides outside the gene matches: 15. The CDR3 sequence: CASSFDEWGTTGEQYF. CDR3 bases: TGCGCCAGCAGCTTTGACGAGTGGGGGACTACCGGGGAGCAGTACTTC.

This clone was seen only once. The chain links TRBV5-1 to TRBJ2-1; D unresolved. The length of the CDR3 is 13 residues. Germline loops: CDR1 SGHRS, CDR2 YFSETQ. Trimming took 4 bases from V and 4 from J, leaving 9 bases between them. The CDR3 DNA follows: TGCGCCAGCAGCGCGATTAAATACAATGAGCAGTTCTTC. Translated: CASSAIKYNEQFF.

This clone has just a few counts. This sequence joins TRBV9 and TRBJ1-2, with 7 bases that match TRBD1. This CDR3 is 13 amino acids long. Per the germline V gene, CDR1 is SGDLS and CDR2 is YYNGEE. V lost 6 bases and J lost 5; bases outside the gene matches: 7. The CDR3 DNA reads TGTGCCAGCAACCTTGCAGGGGGTTATGGCTACACCTTC. Translated: CASNLAGGYGYTF.

The chain recombines TRBV6-5 with TRBJ2-5; 9 bases align to TRBD1. Trimming took 6 bases from V and 5 from J; bases not matched to a gene: 7. Looked up from germline, CDR1 is MNHEY and CDR2 is SVGAGI. The CDR3 spans 14 residues. For the CDR3, the DNA is TGTGCCAGCAGCCCAACAGGGGGCGGCGAGACCCAGTACTTC. Its translation is CASSPTGGGETQYF.

The chain uses TRBV5-6 and TRBJ1-5; maybe TRBD1 (5 bases). Trimming removed 3 bases from V and 6 bases from J, with 13 bases in between. Germline V gene data show CDR1 as SGHDT and CDR2 as YYEEEE. The CDR3 consists of 14 residues. CDR3 DNA: TGTGCCAGCAGCTGGGGGGGGATGGTTCAGCCCCAGCATTTT. This encodes CASSWGGMVQPQHF.

V usage is TRBV6-1 and J usage is TRBJ1-2; 10 bases map to TRBD1. The CDR3 totals 14 residues. Germline V lookup: CDR1 MNHNS, CDR2 SASEGT. V lost 4 bases, J lost 8 bases, and 7 bases stayed unmatched. DNA for the CDR3: TGTGCCAGCAGTGTAGACAGGGGGCCAGGGGGCTACACCTTC. It encodes CASSVDRGPGGYTF.

The CDR3 nucleotides are TGTGCCAGCACCCGCACGGGGATCACTGAAGCTTTCTTT. It specifies CASTRTGITEAFF. The chain joins TRBV5-8 to TRBJ1-1, with D hard to call. The CDR3 runs to 13 residues. Trimming shortened V by 6 bases and J by 4 bases, and 13 bases separated the two germline ends. The germline V gene encodes CDR1 SGHTS and CDR2 YDEGEE.

DNA of the CDR3: TGTGCCAGCAGTAAACGGGAGGGCCTATCGTACTTC. It is translated as CASSKREGLSYF. V is TRBV28 and J is TRBJ2-7; 8 positions match TRBD2. Germline V gene lookup returns CDR1 MDHEN and CDR2 SYDVKM. The CDR3 sequence is 12 residues long. V shed 5 bases and J 12 bases; nucleotides not matched to a gene: 9.